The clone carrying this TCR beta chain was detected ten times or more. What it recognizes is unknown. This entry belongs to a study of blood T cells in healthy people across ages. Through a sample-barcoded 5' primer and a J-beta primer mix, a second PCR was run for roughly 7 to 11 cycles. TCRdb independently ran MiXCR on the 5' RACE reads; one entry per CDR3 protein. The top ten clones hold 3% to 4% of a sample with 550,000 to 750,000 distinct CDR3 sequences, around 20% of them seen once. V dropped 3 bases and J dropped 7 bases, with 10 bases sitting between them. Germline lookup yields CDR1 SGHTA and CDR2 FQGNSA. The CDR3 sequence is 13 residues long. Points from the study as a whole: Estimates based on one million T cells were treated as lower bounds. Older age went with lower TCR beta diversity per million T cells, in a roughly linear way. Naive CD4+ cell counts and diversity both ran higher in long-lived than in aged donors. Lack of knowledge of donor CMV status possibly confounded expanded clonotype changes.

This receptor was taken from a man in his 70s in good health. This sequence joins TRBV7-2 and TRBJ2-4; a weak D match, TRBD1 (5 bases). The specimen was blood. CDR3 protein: CASSFKGVNIQYF. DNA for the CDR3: TGTGCCAGCAGCTTTAAAGGGGTCAACATTCAGTACTTC.